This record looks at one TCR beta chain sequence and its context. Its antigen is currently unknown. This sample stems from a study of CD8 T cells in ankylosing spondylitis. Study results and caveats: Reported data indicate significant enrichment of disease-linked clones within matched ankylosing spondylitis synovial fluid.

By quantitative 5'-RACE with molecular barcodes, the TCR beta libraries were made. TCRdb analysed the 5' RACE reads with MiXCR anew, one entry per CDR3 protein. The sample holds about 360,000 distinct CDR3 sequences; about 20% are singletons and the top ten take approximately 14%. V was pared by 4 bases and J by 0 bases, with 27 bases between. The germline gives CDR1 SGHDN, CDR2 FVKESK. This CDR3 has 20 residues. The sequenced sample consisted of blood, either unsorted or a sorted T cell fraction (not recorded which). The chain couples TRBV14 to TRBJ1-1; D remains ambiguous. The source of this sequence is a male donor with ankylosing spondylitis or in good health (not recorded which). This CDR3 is CASSPDWTETAFFMNTEAFF. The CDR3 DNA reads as TGTGCCAGCAGCCCCGACTGGACGGAGACTGCGTTTTTTATGAACACTGAAGCTTTCTTT. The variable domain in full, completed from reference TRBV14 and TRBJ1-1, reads EAGVTQFPSHSVIEKGQTVTLRCDPISGHDNLYWYRRVMGKEIKFLLHFVKESKQDESGMPNNRFLAERTGGTYSTLKVQPAELEDSGVYFCASSPDWTETAFFMNTEAFFGQGTRLTVV.